This note documents a single T cell receptor (beta chain) sequence. This record belongs to a study of T cell responses to AZD1222 COVID-19 vaccine. TCRdb's table, derived via immunoSEQ multiplex PCR, lists solely in-frame clones and lacks some. The sample shows 100,000 to 150,000 clones, 90% of them seen only once. CDR1 and CDR2 from the germline V gene are SGHRS and YFSETQ. V lost 1 base to trimming and J lost 0 bases; unmatched junction nucleotides: 12. The CDR3 is 19 residues long. Sequenced here: peripheral blood, sampled on day 0 of AZD1222 vaccination. The chain combines TRBV5-1 with TRBJ1-4; 7 positions agree with TRBD1. The sequence was collected from an adult in good health. This chain's CDR3 is CASSLSPLGRGSTNEKLFF. The CDR3 nucleotides read TGCGCCAGCAGCTTGAGCCCCTTGGGCAGGGGGTCAACTAATGAAAAACTGTTTTTT.